The 25 T cell receptor beta chains presented below share a single source sample, sequenced in a study of shared clonotypes between healthy human individuals. TCRdb's copy holds only in-frame clones and misses some; the assay was immunoSEQ multiplex PCR. Of about 480,000 clones listed, 79% were seen once; the top ten hold 10% to 15%. The sample was PBMCs. The source is a middle-aged woman in good health. Some clones in this sample may be carry-over from other donors' samples.

This chain links TRBV5-1 with TRBJ2-1; tentatively, D is TRBD2 (6 bases). The CDR3 runs to 18 residues. Germline CDR1 is SGHRS and CDR2 is YFSETQ. V lost 4 bases and J lost 1, with 21 bases in between. In DNA, the CDR3 is TGCGCCAGCAGCCCGGCCGGAGGGGCGGGAAATTCCTACAATGAGCAGTTCTTC. It encodes CASSPAGGAGNSYNEQFF.

This sequence joins TRBV2 and TRBJ2-1, with 8 bases aligning to TRBD2. The germline gives CDR1 SNHLY, CDR2 FYNNEI. Losses at the gene ends were 7 bases for V and 4 bases for J; bases not matched to a gene: 6. This CDR3 contains 14 residues. The CDR3 coding sequence is TGTGCCAGCAACGAGGCTAGCGGGTACAATGAGCAGTTCTTC. The encoded protein is CASNEASGYNEQFF.

The gene calls are TRBV7-6 and TRBJ2-7, with D maybe TRBD2 (5 bases). The ends were cut back, 3 bases at V and 3 bases at J, with 9 bases in the middle. Germline V gives CDR1 SGHVS, CDR2 FNYEAQ. The CDR3 extends over 13 amino acids. The CDR3 sequence is CASSFASGYEQYF. DNA of the CDR3: TGTGCCAGCAGCTTTGCCAGCGGCTACGAGCAGTACTTC. Full variable domain (remainder filled in from reference TRBV7-6 and TRBJ2-7): GAGVSQSPRYKVTKRGQDVALRCDPISGHVSLYWYRQALGQGPEFLTYFNYEAQQDKSGLPNDRFSAERPEGSISTLTIQRTEQRDSAMYRCASSFASGYEQYFGPGTRLTVT.

This clone was seen only once. The J gene is TRBJ1-2, the V gene TRBV7-8; D is unresolved. Germline V lookup: CDR1 SGHVS, CDR2 FQNEAQ. The V end lost 5 bases, the J end lost 7 bases, and 11 bases lay between the germline ends. This CDR3 comprises 12 residues. The CDR3 is CASSPAGSGYTF. For the CDR3, the DNA is TGTGCCAGCAGCCCTGCGGGTTCTGGCTACACCTTC.

This clone has only a few counts. The rearrangement joins TRBV28 to TRBJ1-1; 7 nucleotides agree with TRBD1. Germline V gene lookup returns CDR1 MDHEN and CDR2 SYDVKM. Germline trimming cut 3 bases from V and 2 bases from J; bases unmatched to any gene: 3. The CDR3 has 14 amino acids. Written as DNA, the CDR3 is TGTGCCAGCAGTTTCTGGACAGGCAACACTGAAGCTTTCTTT. Protein product: CASSFWTGNTEAFF.

The chain has TRBV5-1 and TRBJ1-2; unclear D gene. Trimming took 1 base from V and 2 from J, leaving 12 bases between them. The CDR3 consists of 15 residues. Looked up from germline, CDR1 is SGHRS and CDR2 is YFSETQ. CDR3: CASSLSGSRNYGYTF. CDR3 bases: TGCGCCAGCAGCTTGTCCGGCAGCCGGAACTATGGCTACACCTTC.

This chain uses TRBV7-2 with TRBJ2-5, with D maybe TRBD2 (6 bases). The ends were cut back, 0 bases at V and 5 bases at J, with 10 bases in the middle. The V gene's germline CDR1 is SGHTA and CDR2 FQGNSA. This CDR3 region has 14 residues. The CDR3 sequence: CASSLAGGRETQYF. The CDR3 DNA follows: TGTGCCAGCAGCTTAGCGGGAGGCCGGGAGACCCAGTACTTC. Supplemented by reference TRBV7-2 and TRBJ2-5, the full variable domain reads GAGVSQSPSNKVTEKGKDVELRCDPISGHTALYWYRQSLGQGLEFLIYFQGNSAPDKSGLPSDRFSAERTGGSVSTLTIQRTQQEDSAVYLCASSLAGGRETQYFGPGTRLLVL.

This sequence joins TRBV5-1 and TRBJ1-1, with D possibly being TRBD1 (5 bases). The CDR3 runs to 14 residues. CDR1 and CDR2 from the germline V gene are SGHRS and YFSETQ. Deletions cut 4 bases from V and 4 bases from J, with 14 bases between. CDR3 nucleotide sequence: TGCGCCAGCAGCGACTCGCCAGGGAGCACTGAAGCTTTCTTT. Its translation is CASSDSPGSTEAFF. The full variable domain, completed using reference TRBV5-1 and TRBJ1-1, is KAGVTQTPRYLIKTRGQQVTLSCSPISGHRSVSWYQQTPGQGLQFLFEYFSETQRNKGNFPGRFSGRQFSNSRSEMNVSTLELGDSALYLCASSDSPGSTEAFFGQGTRLTVV.

The rearrangement uses TRBV30 and TRBJ2-7; D remains unclear. V gave up 0 bases and J gave up 6 bases, with 9 bases separating them. CDR1 is GTSNPN, CDR2 SVGIG, per germline (reference sequence). The CDR3 is 12 amino acids. CDR3 sequence: CAWSVYRGEQYF. For the CDR3, the DNA is TGTGCCTGGAGTGTCTACCGTGGCGAGCAGTACTTC.

The rearrangement uses TRBV5-4 and TRBJ2-1, with 8 bases fitting TRBD1. CDR3 size: 12 residues. J was trimmed by 8 bases and V by 4 bases; bases with no gene match: 2. Germline loops: CDR1 SGHNT, CDR2 YYREEE (reference sequence). For the CDR3, the DNA is TGTGCCAGCAGCCGGACAGGGTATGAGCAGTTCTTC. It yields the protein CASSRTGYEQFF.

The chain links TRBV7-9 to TRBJ2-7; D gene ambiguous. The CDR3 sequence is 14 residues long. V shed 1 base and J shed 1 base, with 8 bases lying between them. CDR1 is SEHNR and CDR2 is FQNEAQ in the germline V gene (reference sequence). The CDR3 spells CASSLVQSSYEQYF. The CDR3 DNA reads TGTGCCAGCAGCTTAGTCCAGTCATCCTACGAGCAGTACTTC.

The chain carries TRBV5-6 and TRBJ1-1, with TRBD1 as a possible D gene (6 bases). The CDR3 extends over 14 amino acids. V lost 3 bases and J lost 0, with 9 bases in between. Germline V lookup: CDR1 SGHDT, CDR2 YYEEEE. The CDR3 DNA reads as TGTGCCAGCAGCTCCGGGACATTGAACACTGAAGCTTTCTTT. Translating gives CASSSGTLNTEAFF.

Regarding this clone: One base away lies a much larger clone, so this may be a sequencing read error. The sample holds other DNA sequences that translate to the same CDR3. The J gene is TRBJ2-2, the V gene TRBV18, with 8 bases lining up with TRBD1. With 6 bases clipped from V and 6 bases from J, the junction kept 6 bases outside the gene matches. From germline, CDR1 is KGHSH and CDR2 LQKENI. The CDR3 spans 14 residues. The CDR3 protein is CASSSDRVAGELFF. In DNA form, the CDR3 reads TGTGCCAGCTCGTCGGACAGGGTGGCCGGGGAGCTGTTTTTT. The full variable domain, rest sourced from reference TRBV18 and TRBJ2-2, is NAGVMQNPRHLVRRRGQEARLRCSPMKGHSHVYWYRQLPEEGLKFMVYLQKENIIDESGMPKERFSAEFPKEGPSILRIQQVVRGDSAAYFCASSSDRVAGELFFGEGSRLTVL.

The genes are TRBV9 and TRBJ2-3, with D maybe TRBD1 (5 bases). The CDR3 contains 16 residues. The germline V gene has CDR1 SGDLS and CDR2 YYNGEE. V was pared by 3 bases and J by 0 bases, with 14 bases between. CDR3 nucleotides: TGTGCCAGCAGCGCCCCTCGTGACAGCAGCACAGATACGCAGTATTTT. Its protein product is CASSAPRDSSTDTQYF.

This rearrangement joins TRBV11-2 to TRBJ1-5, with D maybe TRBD1 (6 bases). The CDR3 runs 15 residues. Looked up from germline, CDR1 is SGHAT and CDR2 is FQNNGV. Trimming removed 0 bases at V and 7 bases at J, with 13 bases between. The DNA of the CDR3 is TGTGCCAGCAGCTTAGAGGGGGCAGGGTGGCAGCCCCAGCATTTT. This sequence encodes CASSLEGAGWQPQHF.

V gene TRBV6-5 combines with J gene TRBJ1-2, with D perhaps matching TRBD1 (6 bases). Trimming shortened V by 2 bases and J by 8 bases, and 18 bases separated the two germline ends. The CDR3 runs to 15 residues. Germline CDR1 reads MNHEY; CDR2 reads SVGAGI. DNA for the CDR3: TGTGCCAGCAGTTACGTAGGTGGGGGCTTGGTAGGCTACACCTTC. Protein product: CASSYVGGGLVGYTF.

This clone was found many times. CDR3: CASGRGQGSNQPQHF. The CDR3 nucleotides are TGTGCCAGCGGGAGGGGACAGGGTAGCAATCAGCCCCAGCATTTT. The chain has TRBV6-1 and TRBJ1-5, with 9 bases matching TRBD1. Germline trimming cut 8 bases from V and 0 bases from J; bases unmatched to any gene: 5. This CDR3 region has 15 residues. Germline V gene sequence: CDR1 MNHNS, CDR2 SASEGT.

This clone has only one observation. V usage is TRBV2 and J usage is TRBJ2-1, with D unresolved. The CDR3 runs to 14 residues. Germline lookup yields CDR1 SNHLY and CDR2 FYNNEI. V lost 3 bases and J 7 bases, leaving 13 bases between the germline ends. CDR3 loop: CASSESLLGNEQFF. CDR3 DNA: TGTGCCAGCAGTGAGAGTCTACTCGGAAATGAGCAGTTCTTC. The whole variable domain, filled in from reference TRBV2 and TRBJ2-1, reads EPEVTQTPSHQVTQMGQEVILRCVPISNHLYFYWYRQILGQKVEFLVSFYNNEISEKSEIFDDQFSVERPDGSNFTLKIRSTKLEDSAMYFCASSESLLGNEQFFGPGTRLTVL.

A single count supports this clone. CDR3 protein: CASSLVLLGGELFF. In DNA, the CDR3 is TGTGCCAGCAGCTTAGTTCTCTTGGGGGGGGAGCTGTTTTTT. The J gene is TRBJ2-2, the V gene TRBV11-2; D gene ambiguous. CDR1 is SGHAT and CDR2 is FQNNGV in the germline V gene. Trimming left V 1 base short and J 8 bases short, with 11 bases between. The CDR3 sequence is 14 residues long.

This sequence joins TRBV5-4 and TRBJ2-5; 8 positions match TRBD2. Germline lookup yields CDR1 SGHNT and CDR2 YYREEE (reference sequence). The CDR3 is made up of 16 amino acids. V lost 4 bases and J lost 2; bases outside the gene matches: 10. As DNA, the CDR3 is TGTGCCAGCAGCCCCGGGGGGGGAAGGTTGCAAGAGACCCAGTACTTC. It translates to CASSPGGGRLQETQYF.

J is TRBJ1-1 and V is TRBV2, with 11 bases identical to TRBD1. V gave up 6 bases and J gave up 10 bases; unmatched junction bases: 4. The germline V gene encodes CDR1 SNHLY and CDR2 FYNNEI. CDR3 length: 12 amino acids. The CDR3 DNA follows: TGTGCCAGCAGGGGACAGGGGGGGGTAGCTTTCTTT. Its protein product is CASRGQGGVAFF. Drawing the rest from reference TRBV2 and TRBJ1-1, the complete variable domain is EPEVTQTPSHQVTQMGQEVILRCVPISNHLYFYWYRQILGQKVEFLVSFYNNEISEKSEIFDDQFSVERPDGSNFTLKIRSTKLEDSAMYFCASRGQGGVAFFGQGTRLTVV.

CDR3 in amino acids: CASSLARTGDEKLFF. The CDR3 nucleotides read TGCGCCAGCAGCTTGGCAAGGACAGGAGATGAAAAACTGTTTTTT. The chain couples TRBV5-1 to TRBJ1-4; 7 bases are shared with TRBD1. Looked up from germline, CDR1 is SGHRS and CDR2 is YFSETQ. V lost 0 bases, J lost 6 bases, and 5 bases stayed unmatched. CDR3 length: 15 residues.

This chain links TRBV25-1 with TRBJ2-5; D is uncertain. The ends were cut back, 4 bases at V and 7 bases at J, with 19 bases in the middle. The CDR3 extends over 15 amino acids. Germline CDR1 is MGHDK and CDR2 is SYGVNS. The CDR3 region is CASSGYSGSPGTQYF. The DNA of the CDR3 is TGTGCCAGCAGTGGATACAGTGGCTCTCCAGGGACCCAGTACTTC.

V is TRBV7-2 and J is TRBJ1-4; 8 bases line up with TRBD1. V lost 1 base to trimming and J lost 8 bases; unmatched junction nucleotides: 6. The CDR3 covers 15 residues. From germline, CDR1 is SGHTA and CDR2 FQGNSA. The CDR3 here is CASSLDRGTGEKLFF. CDR3 coding DNA: TGTGCCAGCAGCTTAGACAGGGGGACGGGGGAAAAACTGTTTTTT.

V gene TRBV19 combines with J gene TRBJ2-2, with D uncertain. Per the germline V gene, CDR1 is LNHDA and CDR2 is SQIVND (reference sequence). This CDR3 spans 14 amino acids. Trimming removed 7 bases from V and 5 bases from J, with 14 bases in between. CDR3 sequence reads: CASTSSRLTGELFF. The CDR3 bases are TGTGCCAGTACCAGTTCAAGGTTGACCGGGGAGCTGTTTTTT.